This T cell receptor (beta chain) was sequenced for a study of T-cell memory formation after mild COVID-19. This clonotype turned up a few times. Via MiXCR, TCRdb re-called the 5' RACE reads, giving one row per CDR3 protein. The sample includes some 320,000 distinct CDR3 sequences, over 11% of them seen just once. Per germline, CDR1 SEHNR and CDR2 FQNEAQ (reference sequence). This CDR3 spans 16 amino acids. With 5 bases removed from V and 6 bases from J, the gap between germline ends came to 23 bases. Input material: PBMCs or a T cell subset sorted from them (not recorded which). This receptor was obtained from a man in his late teens or twenties who had mild COVID-19 (a few samples of this study predate the infection). Cell type and time point are not known. The rearrangement joins TRBV7-9 to TRBJ2-7; D tentatively fits TRBD1 or TRBD2 (5 bases each). The CDR3 nucleotides are TGTGCCAGCAGCCCGCACTCCGGGACGCGCCCCGGCGAGCAGTACTTC. It encodes CASSPHSGTRPGEQYF.